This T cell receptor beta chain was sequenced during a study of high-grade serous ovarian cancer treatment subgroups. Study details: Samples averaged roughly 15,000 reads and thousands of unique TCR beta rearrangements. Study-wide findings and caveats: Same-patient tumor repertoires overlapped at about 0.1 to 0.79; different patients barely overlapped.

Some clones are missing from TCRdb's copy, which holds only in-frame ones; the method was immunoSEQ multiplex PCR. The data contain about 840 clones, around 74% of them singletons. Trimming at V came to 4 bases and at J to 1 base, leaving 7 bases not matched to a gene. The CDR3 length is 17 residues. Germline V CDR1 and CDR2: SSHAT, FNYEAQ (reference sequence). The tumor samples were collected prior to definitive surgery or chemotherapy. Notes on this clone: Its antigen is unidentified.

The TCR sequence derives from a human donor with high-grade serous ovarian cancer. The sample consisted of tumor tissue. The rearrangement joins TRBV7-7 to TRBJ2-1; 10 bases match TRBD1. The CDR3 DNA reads TGTGCCAGCAGCTCTGGACCGGGACAGGGGTCCTACAATGAGCAGTTCTTC. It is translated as CASSSGPGQGSYNEQFF.